This T cell receptor (beta chain) was documented in a study of blood T cell repertoires in COVID-19. Study details: T cells, B-cell-depleted T cells, or PBMCs supplied cDNA or gDNA.

Germline V gene data show CDR1 as SNHLY and CDR2 as FYNNEI. This CDR3 has 14 residues. Trimming cost V 6 bases and J 1 base, with 12 bases left between them. Clones were sequenced by immunoSEQ multiplex PCR, and TCRdb holds only the in-frame ones, with some missing. The profile shows roughly 200,000 clones, roughly 88% of them singletons. V gene TRBV2 combines with J gene TRBJ1-1; unclear D gene. Sequenced sample: PBMCs or T cells enriched from blood (not recorded which). The source of this sequence is a woman in her forties with acute COVID-19. CDR3 amino acids: CASRASFSNTEAFF. In DNA, the CDR3 is TGTGCCAGCAGGGCCTCCTTTTCGAACACTGAAGCTTTCTTT.